This T cell receptor beta chain came from a study of pediatric ulcerative colitis. TCRdb's table, derived via immunoSEQ multiplex PCR, lists solely in-frame clones and lacks some. The sample has 55,000 to 65,000 clones; over 65% are singletons. The CDR3 extends over 16 amino acids. The chain joins TRBV1 to TRBJ2-2; the table's D call, TRBD2, has no DNA check behind it. TRBV1 is described as a pseudogene. This receptor was taken from a boy between 5 and 17 years old with moderate ulcerative colitis. The sample taken for sequencing was blood. CDR3 sequence (DNA): TGCACCAGCAGCCAAGATTGCCCTTCCACTACCGGGGAGCTGTTTTTT. It encodes CTSSQDCPSTTGELFF.